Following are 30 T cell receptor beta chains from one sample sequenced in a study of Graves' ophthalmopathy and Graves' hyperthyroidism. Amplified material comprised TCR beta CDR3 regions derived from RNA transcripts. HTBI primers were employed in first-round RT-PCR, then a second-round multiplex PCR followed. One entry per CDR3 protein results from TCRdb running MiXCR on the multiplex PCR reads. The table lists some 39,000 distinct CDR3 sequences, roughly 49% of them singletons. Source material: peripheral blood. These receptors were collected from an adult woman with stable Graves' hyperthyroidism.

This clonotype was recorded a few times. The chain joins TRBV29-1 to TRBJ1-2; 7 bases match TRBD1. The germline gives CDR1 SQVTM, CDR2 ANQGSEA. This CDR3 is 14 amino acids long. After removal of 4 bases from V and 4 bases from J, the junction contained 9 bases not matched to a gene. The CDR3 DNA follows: TGCAGCGTTGCCCAGGGGGAAGTTAGCTATGGCTACACCTTC. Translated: CSVAQGEVSYGYTF. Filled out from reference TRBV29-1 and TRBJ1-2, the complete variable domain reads SAVISQKPSRDICQRGTSLTIQCQVDSQVTMMFWYRQQPGQSLTLIATANQGSEATYESGFVIDKFPISRPNLTFSTLTVSNMSPEDSSIYLCSVAQGEVSYGYTFGSGTRLTVV.

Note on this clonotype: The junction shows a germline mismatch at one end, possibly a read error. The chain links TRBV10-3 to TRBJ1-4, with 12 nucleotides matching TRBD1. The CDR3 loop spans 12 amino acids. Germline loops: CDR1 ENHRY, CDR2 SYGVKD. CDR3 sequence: CATGTGGEKLVF. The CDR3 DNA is TGTGCCACCGGGACAGGGGGCGAAAAACTGGTTTTT.

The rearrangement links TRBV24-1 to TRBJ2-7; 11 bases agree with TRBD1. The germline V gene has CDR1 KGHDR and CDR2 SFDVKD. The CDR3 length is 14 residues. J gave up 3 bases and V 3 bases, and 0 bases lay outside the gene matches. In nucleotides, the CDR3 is TGTGCCACCAGTGATGGGACAGGGGGCTACGAGCAGTACTTC. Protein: CATSDGTGGYEQYF.

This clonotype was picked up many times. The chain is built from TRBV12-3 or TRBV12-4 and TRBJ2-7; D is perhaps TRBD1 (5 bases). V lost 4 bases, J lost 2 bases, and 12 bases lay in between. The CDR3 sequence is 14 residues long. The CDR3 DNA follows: TGTGCCAGCAGTTCAGTCCCACAGGCCTACGAGCAGTACTTC. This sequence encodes CASSSVPQAYEQYF.

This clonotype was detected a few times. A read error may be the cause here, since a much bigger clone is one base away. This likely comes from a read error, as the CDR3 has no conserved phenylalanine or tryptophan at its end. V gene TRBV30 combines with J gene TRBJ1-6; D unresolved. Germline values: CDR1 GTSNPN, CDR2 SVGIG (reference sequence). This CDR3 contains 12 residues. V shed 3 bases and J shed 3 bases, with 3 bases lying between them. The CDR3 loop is CAWSNYNSPLHL. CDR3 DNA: TGTGCCTGGAGCAACTATAATTCACCCCTCCACCTT.

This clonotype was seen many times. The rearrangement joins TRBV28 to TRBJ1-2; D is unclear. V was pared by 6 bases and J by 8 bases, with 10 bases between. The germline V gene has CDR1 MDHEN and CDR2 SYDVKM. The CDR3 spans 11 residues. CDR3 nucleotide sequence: TGTGCCAGCAGCAGGACGGGGGGCTACACCTTC. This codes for CASSRTGGYTF.

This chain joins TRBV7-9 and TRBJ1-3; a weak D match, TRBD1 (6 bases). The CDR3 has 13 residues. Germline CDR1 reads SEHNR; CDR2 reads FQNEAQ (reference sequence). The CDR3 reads CPTGAGSGNTIYF. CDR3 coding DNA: TGTCCGACGGGGGCAGGCTCTGGAAACACCATATATTTT.

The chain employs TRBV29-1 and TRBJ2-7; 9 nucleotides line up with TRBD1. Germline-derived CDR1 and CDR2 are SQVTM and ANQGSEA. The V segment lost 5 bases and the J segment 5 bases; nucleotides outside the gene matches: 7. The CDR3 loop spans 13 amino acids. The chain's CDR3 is CSVPPGQGHEQYF. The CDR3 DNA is TGCAGCGTTCCACCGGGACAGGGCCACGAGCAGTACTTC.

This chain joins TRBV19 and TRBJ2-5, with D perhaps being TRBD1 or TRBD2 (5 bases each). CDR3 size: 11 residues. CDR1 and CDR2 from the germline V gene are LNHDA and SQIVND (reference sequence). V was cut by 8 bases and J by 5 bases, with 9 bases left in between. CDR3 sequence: CASGRDETQYF. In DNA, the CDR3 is TGTGCCAGTGGACGGGACGAGACCCAGTACTTC.

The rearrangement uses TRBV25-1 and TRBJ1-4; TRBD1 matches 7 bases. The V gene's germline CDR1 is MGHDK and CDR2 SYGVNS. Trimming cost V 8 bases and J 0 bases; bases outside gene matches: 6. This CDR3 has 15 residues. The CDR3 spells CASQQGTATNEKLFF. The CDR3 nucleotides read TGTGCCAGCCAACAGGGGACTGCAACTAATGAAAAACTGTTTTTT. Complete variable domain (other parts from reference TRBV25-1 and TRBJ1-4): EADIYQTPRYLVIGTGKKITLECSQTMGHDKMYWYQQDPGMELHLIHYSYGVNSTEKGDLSSESTVSRIRTEHFPLTLESARPSHTSQYLCASQQGTATNEKLFFGSGTQLSVL.

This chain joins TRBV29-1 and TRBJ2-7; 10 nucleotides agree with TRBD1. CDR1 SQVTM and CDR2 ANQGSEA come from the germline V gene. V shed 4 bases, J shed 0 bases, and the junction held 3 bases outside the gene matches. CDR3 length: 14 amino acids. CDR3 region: CSVGGQGSSYEQYF. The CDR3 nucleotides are TGCAGCGTTGGGGGACAGGGGAGCTCCTACGAGCAGTACTTC.

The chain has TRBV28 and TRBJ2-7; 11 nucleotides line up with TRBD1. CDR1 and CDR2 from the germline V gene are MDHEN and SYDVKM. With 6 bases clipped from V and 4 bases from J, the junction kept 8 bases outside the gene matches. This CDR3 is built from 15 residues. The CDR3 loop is CASRPDRGQDYEQYF. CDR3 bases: TGTGCCAGCAGACCGGACAGGGGGCAGGATTACGAGCAGTACTTC.

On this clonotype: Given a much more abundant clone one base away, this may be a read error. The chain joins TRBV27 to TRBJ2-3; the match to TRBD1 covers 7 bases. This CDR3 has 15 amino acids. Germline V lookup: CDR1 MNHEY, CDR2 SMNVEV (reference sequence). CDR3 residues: CASGLSGAGTDTQCF. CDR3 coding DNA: TGTGCCAGCGGACTCTCAGGGGCTGGGACAGATACGCAGTGTTTT.

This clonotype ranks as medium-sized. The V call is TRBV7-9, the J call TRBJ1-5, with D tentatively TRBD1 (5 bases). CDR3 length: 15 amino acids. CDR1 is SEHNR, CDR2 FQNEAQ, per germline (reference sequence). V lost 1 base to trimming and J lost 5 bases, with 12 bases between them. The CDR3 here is CASSLGSLGDQPQHF. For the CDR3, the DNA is TGTGCCAGCAGCTTAGGCTCGTTAGGGGATCAGCCCCAGCATTTT.

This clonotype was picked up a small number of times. In DNA form, the CDR3 reads TGTGCCAGCAGCTTGGGGGGGGGCGAGCAGTACTTC. This encodes CASSLGGGEQYF. This sequence joins TRBV5-4 and TRBJ2-7; 7 bases are a match to TRBD2. J lost 6 bases, V lost 0 bases, and 0 bases had no gene match. The CDR3 contains 12 residues. Germline V lookup: CDR1 SGHNT, CDR2 YYREEE (reference sequence).

For the CDR3, the DNA is TGTGCCACCAAATCGGACAGGGAATCTCAGCCCCAGCATTTT. This encodes CATKSDRESQPQHF. The chain links TRBV15 to TRBJ1-5; 8 positions match TRBD1. V shed 7 bases and J 6 bases; nucleotides not matched to a gene: 8. The CDR3 has 14 amino acids. CDR1 is LNHNV and CDR2 is YYDKDF in the germline V gene (reference sequence).

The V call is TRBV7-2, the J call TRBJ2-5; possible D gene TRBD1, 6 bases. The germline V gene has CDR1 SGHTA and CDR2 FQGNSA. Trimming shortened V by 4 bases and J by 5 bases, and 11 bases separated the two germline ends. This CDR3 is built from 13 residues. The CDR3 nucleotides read TGTGCCAGCAGCTCCGGGACAATCGAGACCCAGTACTTC. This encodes CASSSGTIETQYF.

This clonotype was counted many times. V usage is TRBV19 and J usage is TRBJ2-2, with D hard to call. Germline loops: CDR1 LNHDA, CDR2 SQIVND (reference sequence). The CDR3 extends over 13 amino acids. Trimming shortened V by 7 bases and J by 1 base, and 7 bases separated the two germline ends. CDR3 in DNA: TGTGCCAGTAATTGGAGGAACACCGGGGAGCTGTTTTTT. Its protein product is CASNWRNTGELFF.

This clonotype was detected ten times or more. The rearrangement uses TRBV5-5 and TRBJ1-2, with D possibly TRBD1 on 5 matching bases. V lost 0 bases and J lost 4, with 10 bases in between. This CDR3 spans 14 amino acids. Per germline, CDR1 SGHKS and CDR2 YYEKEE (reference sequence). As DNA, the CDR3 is TGTGCCAGCAGCTTGGGCGGAGGGGCCTATGGCTACACCTTC. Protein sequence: CASSLGGGAYGYTF.

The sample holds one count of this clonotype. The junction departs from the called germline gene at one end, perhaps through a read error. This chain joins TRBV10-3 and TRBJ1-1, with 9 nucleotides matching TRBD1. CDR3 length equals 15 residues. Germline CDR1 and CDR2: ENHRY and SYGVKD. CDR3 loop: CASSEWGTGSTEAFF. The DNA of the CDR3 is TGTGCCAGCAGTGAATGGGGGACAGGGTCTACTGAAGCTTTCTTT.

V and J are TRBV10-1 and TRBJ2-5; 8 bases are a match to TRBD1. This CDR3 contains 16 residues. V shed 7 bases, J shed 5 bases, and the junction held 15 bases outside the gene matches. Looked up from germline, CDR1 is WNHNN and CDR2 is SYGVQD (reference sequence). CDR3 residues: CASTTGQLTGAETQYF. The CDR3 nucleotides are TGCGCCAGCACGACCGGACAATTGACAGGGGCCGAGACCCAGTACTTC.

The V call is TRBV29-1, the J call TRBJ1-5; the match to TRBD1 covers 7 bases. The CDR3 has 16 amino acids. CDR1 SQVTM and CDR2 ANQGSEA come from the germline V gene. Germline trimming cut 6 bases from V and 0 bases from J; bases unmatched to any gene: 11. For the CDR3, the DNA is TGCAGCGTACGCCAGGGGACAGATTATAGCAATCAGCCCCAGCATTTT. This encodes CSVRQGTDYSNQPQHF.

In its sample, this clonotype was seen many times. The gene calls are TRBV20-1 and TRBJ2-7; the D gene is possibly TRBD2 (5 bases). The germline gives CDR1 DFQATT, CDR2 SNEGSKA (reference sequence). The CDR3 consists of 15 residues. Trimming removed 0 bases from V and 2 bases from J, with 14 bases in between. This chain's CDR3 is CSAREFGVMTYEQYF. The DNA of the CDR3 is TGCAGTGCTAGAGAGTTCGGGGTTATGACCTACGAGCAGTACTTC.

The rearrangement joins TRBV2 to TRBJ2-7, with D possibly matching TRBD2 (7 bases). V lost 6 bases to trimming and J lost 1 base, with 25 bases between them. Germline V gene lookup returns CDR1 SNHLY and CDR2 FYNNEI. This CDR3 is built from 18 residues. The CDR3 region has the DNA TGTGCCAGCAGGTCACGAAGGGGGGGAAGACAGCTGTCCTACGAGCAGTACTTC. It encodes CASRSRRGGRQLSYEQYF.

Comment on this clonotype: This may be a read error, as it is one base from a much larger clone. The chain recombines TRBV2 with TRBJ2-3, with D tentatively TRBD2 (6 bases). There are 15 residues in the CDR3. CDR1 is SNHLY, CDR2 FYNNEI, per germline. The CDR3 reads CASRGTPNLADPQYF. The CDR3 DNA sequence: TGTGCCAGCAGAGGGACTCCCAATCTGGCAGATCCGCAGTATTTT.

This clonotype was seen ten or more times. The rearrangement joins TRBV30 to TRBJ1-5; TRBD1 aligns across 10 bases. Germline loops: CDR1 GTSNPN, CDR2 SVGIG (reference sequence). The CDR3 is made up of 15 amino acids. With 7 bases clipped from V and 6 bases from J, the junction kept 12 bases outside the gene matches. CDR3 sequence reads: CASGQGPLWGQPQHF. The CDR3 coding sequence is TGTGCCTCGGGACAGGGGCCGCTTTGGGGTCAGCCCCAGCATTTT.

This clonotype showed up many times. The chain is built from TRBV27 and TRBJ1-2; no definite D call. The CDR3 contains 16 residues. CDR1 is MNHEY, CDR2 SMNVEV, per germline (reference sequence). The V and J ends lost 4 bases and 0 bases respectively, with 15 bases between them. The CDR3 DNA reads TGTGCCAGCAGTTCGTTAGAAGGGTGGCCTAACTATGGCTACACCTTC. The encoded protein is CASSSLEGWPNYGYTF.

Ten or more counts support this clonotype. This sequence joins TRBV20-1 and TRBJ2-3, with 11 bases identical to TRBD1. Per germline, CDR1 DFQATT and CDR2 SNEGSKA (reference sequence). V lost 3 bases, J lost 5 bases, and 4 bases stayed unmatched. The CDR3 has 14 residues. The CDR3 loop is CSASGQGALDTQYF. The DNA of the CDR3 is TGCAGTGCTAGTGGACAGGGGGCTTTAGATACGCAGTATTTT.

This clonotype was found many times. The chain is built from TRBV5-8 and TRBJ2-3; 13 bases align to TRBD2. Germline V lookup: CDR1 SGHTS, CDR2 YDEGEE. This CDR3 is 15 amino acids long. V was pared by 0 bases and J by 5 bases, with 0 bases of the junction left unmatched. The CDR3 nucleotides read TGTGCCAGCAGCTTGGGACTAGCGGGAGGAGATACGCAGTATTTT. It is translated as CASSLGLAGGDTQYF.

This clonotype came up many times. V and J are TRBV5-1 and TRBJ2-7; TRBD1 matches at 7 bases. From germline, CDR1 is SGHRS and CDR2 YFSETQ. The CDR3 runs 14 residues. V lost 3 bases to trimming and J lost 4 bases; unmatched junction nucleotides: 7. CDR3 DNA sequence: TGCGCCAGCAGCTCCGGGACAGAGATTTACGAGCAGTACTTC. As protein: CASSSGTEIYEQYF.